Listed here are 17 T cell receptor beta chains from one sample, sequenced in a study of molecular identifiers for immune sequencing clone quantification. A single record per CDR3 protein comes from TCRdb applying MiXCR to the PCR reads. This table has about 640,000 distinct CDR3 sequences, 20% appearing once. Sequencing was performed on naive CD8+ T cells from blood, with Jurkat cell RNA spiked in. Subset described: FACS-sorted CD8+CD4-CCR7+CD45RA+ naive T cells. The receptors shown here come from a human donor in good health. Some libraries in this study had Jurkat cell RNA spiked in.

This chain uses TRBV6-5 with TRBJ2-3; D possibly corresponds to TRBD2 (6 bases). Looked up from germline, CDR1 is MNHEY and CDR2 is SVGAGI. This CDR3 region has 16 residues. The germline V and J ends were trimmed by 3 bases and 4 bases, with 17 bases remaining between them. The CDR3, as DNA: TGTGCCAGCAGTTATGGCGGAGGGATTATTGCAGATACGCAGTATTTT. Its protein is CASSYGGGIIADTQYF.

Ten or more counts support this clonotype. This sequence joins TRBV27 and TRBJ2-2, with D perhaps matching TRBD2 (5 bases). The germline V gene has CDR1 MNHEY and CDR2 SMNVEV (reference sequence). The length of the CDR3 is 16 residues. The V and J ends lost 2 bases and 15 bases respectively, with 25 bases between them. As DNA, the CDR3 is TGTGCCAGCAGTTTACTATCCGCACCTAGGTCGTCGGGAATGTTTTTT. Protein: CASSLLSAPRSSGMFF.

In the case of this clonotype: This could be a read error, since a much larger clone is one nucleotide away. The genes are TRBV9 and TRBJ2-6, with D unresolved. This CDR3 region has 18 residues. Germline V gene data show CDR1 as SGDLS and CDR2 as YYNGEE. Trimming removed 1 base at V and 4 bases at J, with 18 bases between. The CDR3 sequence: CASSVSPTLYSGANVLTF. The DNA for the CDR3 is TGTGCCAGCAGCGTAAGTCCAACTCTCTATTCGGGGGCCAACGTCCTGACTTTC. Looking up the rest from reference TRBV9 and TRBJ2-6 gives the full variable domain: DSGVTQTPKHLITATGQRVTLRCSPRSGDLSVYWYQQSLDQGLQFLIQYYNGEERAKGNILERFSAQQFPDLHSELNLSSLELGDSALYFCASSVSPTLYSGANVLTFGAGSRLTVL.

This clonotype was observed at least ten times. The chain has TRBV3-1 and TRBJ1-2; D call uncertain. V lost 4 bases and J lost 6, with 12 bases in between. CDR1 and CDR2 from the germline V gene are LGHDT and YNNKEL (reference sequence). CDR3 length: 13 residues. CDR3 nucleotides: TGTGCCAGCAGCCGAGACATATCCCATGGCTACACCTTC. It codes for CASSRDISHGYTF.

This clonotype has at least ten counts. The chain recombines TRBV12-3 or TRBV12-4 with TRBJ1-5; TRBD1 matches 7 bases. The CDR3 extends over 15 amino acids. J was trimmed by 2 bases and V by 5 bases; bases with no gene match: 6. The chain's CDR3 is CASSRQGYGNQPQHF. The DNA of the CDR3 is TGTGCCAGCAGTAGACAGGGCTACGGCAATCAGCCCCAGCATTTT.

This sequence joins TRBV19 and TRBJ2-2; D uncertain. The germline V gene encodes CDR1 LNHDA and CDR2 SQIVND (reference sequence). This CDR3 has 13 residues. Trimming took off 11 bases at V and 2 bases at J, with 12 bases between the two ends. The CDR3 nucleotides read TGTGCCGTCGGGCGGAGAAACACCGGGGAGCTGTTTTTT. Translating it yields CAVGRRNTGELFF.

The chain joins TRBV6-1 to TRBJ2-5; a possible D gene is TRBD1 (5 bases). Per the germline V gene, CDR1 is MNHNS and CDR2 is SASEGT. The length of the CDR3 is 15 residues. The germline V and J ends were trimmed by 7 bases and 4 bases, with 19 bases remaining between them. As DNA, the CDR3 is TGTGCCAGCACTGAGCAGGGAAAAGGAGTAGAGACCCAGTACTTC. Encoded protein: CASTEQGKGVETQYF.

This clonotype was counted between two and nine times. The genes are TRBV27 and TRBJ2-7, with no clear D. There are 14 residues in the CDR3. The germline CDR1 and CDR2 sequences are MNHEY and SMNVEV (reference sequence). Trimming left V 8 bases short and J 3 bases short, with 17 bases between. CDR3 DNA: TGTGCCAGCTCAATTTCGGGTGGCATCTACGAGCAGTACTTC. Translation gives CASSISGGIYEQYF.

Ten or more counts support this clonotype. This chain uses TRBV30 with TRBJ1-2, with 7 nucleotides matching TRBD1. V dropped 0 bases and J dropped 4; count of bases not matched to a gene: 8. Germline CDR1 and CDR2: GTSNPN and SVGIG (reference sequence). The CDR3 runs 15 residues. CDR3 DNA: TGTGCCTGGAGTGTTACCCCGGGACAGAGCTATGGCTACACCTTC. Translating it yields CAWSVTPGQSYGYTF.

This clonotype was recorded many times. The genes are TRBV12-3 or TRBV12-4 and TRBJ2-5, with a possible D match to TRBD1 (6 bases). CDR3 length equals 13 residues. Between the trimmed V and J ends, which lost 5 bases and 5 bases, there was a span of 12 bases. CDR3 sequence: CASSTHREETQYF. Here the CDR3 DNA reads TGTGCCAGCAGTACCCACAGGGAGGAGACCCAGTACTTC.

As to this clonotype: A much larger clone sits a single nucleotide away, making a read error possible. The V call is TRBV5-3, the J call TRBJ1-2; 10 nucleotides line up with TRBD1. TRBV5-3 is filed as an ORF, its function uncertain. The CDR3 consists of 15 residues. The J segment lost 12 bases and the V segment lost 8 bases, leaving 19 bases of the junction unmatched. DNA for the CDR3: TGTGCCAGCAGGCGGGAGGACAGGGGGATTGAAGGCCACACCTTC. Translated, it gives CASRREDRGIEGHTF.

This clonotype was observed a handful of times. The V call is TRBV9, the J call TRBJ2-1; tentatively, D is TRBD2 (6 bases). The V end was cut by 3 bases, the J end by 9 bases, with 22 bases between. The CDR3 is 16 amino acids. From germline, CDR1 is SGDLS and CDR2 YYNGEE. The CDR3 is CASSESAVGGSSEQFF. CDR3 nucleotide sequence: TGTGCCAGCAGCGAGTCCGCGGTCGGGGGATCAAGTGAGCAGTTCTTC.

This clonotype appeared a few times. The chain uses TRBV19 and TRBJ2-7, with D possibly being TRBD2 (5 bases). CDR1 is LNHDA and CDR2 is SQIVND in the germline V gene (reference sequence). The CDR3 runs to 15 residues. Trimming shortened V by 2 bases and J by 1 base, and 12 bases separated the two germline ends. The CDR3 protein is CASSIMYGDSYEQYF. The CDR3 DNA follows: TGTGCCAGTAGTATAATGTACGGGGATTCCTACGAGCAGTACTTC.

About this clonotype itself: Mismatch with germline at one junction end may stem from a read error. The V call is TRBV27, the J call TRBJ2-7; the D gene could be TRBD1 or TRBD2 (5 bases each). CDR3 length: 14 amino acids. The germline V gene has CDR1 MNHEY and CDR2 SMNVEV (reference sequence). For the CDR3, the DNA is TGTGCCGGCAGTTTATATGGGGGTTCCTACGAGCAGTACTTC. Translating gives CAGSLYGGSYEQYF.

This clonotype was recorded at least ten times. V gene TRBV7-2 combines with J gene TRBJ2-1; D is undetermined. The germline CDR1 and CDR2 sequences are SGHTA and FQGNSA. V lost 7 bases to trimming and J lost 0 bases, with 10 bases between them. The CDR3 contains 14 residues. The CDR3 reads CASKVPSSYNEQFF. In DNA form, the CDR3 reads TGTGCCAGCAAAGTCCCGAGCTCCTACAATGAGCAGTTCTTC.

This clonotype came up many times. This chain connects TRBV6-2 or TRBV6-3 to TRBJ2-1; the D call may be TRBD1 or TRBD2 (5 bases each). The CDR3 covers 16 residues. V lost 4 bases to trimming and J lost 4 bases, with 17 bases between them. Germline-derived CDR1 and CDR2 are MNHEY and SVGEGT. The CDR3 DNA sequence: TGTGCCAGCAGTTTCCGGGGCCCGGAGGTTTACAATGAGCAGTTCTTC. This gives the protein CASSFRGPEVYNEQFF.

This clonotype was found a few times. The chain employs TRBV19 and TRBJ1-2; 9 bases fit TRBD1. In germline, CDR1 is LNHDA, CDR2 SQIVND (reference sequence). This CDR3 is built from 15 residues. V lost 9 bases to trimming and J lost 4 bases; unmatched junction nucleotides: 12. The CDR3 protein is CASTLGQGWAYGYTF. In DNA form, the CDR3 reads TGTGCCAGCACCCTGGGACAGGGCTGGGCCTATGGCTACACCTTC.